These 7 T cell receptor beta chains were sequenced from one sample in a study of response to subunit inactivated influenza vaccine. TCRdb re-called the RT-PCR reads with MiXCR, one entry per CDR3 protein. The sample contains 800,000 or so distinct CDR3 sequences, over 20% of which appear only once. Sequencing used PBMCs from blood, obtained roughly 5 days after vaccination. These receptors were taken from a man aged 45 to 65 who received an inactivated influenza vaccine.

The CDR3 sequence: CAISDLSQGENEQFF. The CDR3 DNA sequence: TGTGCCATCAGTGACCTGAGCCAGGGCGAGAATGAGCAGTTCTTC. The chain joins TRBV10-3 to TRBJ2-1; D is possibly TRBD1 (5 bases). V dropped 3 bases and J dropped 7 bases, with 16 bases sitting between them. The CDR3 extends over 15 amino acids. The germline V gene has CDR1 ENHRY and CDR2 SYGVKD.

This clonotype was detected a few times. The CDR3 bases are TGCAGTGCAACCGGGACTCTCAAGAACACCGGGGAGCTGTTTTTT. The encoded protein is CSATGTLKNTGELFF. The genes are TRBV20-1 and TRBJ2-2, with D maybe TRBD2 (6 bases). V was shortened by 6 bases and J by 1 base, with 15 bases between the two germline ends. The CDR3 sequence is 15 residues long. The germline gives CDR1 DFQATT, CDR2 SNEGSKA (reference sequence).

DNA of the CDR3: TGTGCCAGCAGCTTTGCAGCGGGAGTTGACAATGAGCAGTTCTTC. Protein: CASSFAAGVDNEQFF. The chain joins TRBV7-2 to TRBJ2-1, with 8 bases aligning to TRBD2. The CDR3 is 15 amino acids. CDR1 and CDR2 from the germline V gene are SGHTA and FQGNSA. V was pared by 3 bases and J by 5 bases, with 6 bases of the junction left unmatched.

This clonotype was counted at least ten times. This chain connects TRBV7-9 to TRBJ2-3; a possible D gene is TRBD2 (6 bases). Trimming cost V 2 bases and J 2 bases, with 14 bases left between them. Germline CDR1 is SEHNR and CDR2 is FQNEAQ (reference sequence). The CDR3 totals 16 residues. CDR3 coding DNA: TGTGCCAGCAGCTTATTAGGGGACTTGCACACAGATACGCAGTATTTT. This codes for CASSLLGDLHTDTQYF.

The V call is TRBV11-2, the J call TRBJ2-3, with D tentatively TRBD1 (5 bases). The V end was cut by 1 base, the J end by 2 bases, with 13 bases between. Germline V gene lookup returns CDR1 SGHAT and CDR2 FQNNGV. The CDR3 runs 16 residues. Here the CDR3 reads CASSLVWGSNTDTQYF. In nucleotides, the CDR3 is TGTGCCAGCAGCTTAGTGTGGGGCAGCAACACAGATACGCAGTATTTT. The variable domain in full, with the rest retrieved from reference TRBV11-2 and TRBJ2-3, is EAGVAQSPRYKIIEKRQSVAFWCNPISGHATLYWYQQILGQGPKLLIQFQNNGVVDDSQLPKDRFSAERLKGVDSTLKIQPAKLEDSAVYLCASSLVWGSNTDTQYFGPGTRLTVL.

The rearrangement links TRBV6-5 to TRBJ1-5, with D unresolved. Germline-derived CDR1 and CDR2 are MNHEY and SVGAGI. V was trimmed by 2 bases and J by 6 bases, leaving 14 bases between them. The CDR3 spans 15 residues. The CDR3 DNA follows: TGTGCCAGCAGTTACCCTTTTGGTGACACTCAGCCCCAGCATTTT. It encodes CASSYPFGDTQPQHF.

A few counts support this clonotype. J is TRBJ2-4 and V is TRBV20-1; D is unresolved. CDR3 length: 14 amino acids. Deletions cut 4 bases from V and 2 bases from J, with 12 bases between. Germline CDR1 reads DFQATT; CDR2 reads SNEGSKA (reference sequence). CDR3: CSATSPGSKNIQYF. In DNA, the CDR3 is TGCAGTGCTACGTCCCCAGGCTCCAAAAACATTCAGTACTTC.